Below are 21 T cell receptor beta chains sequenced from a single sample in a study of PD-L1 blockade in urothelial cancer. The repertoire was sequenced with immunoSEQ multiplex PCR; TCRdb's copy has only in-frame clones and lacks some. There are roughly 77,000 clones in the sample; 84% occur only once, and roughly 8.3% lies in the top ten. The sample's time point: pretreatment peripheral blood. The sample here was PBMCs, taken around atezolizumab (anti-PD-L1) treatment. These receptors came from a woman aged 70-85 years with urothelial cancer.

The chain carries TRBV10-2 and TRBJ1-2, with 8 bases that match TRBD1. The ends lost 6 bases at V and 6 bases at J; junction bases unmatched: 15. Germline-derived CDR1 and CDR2 are WSHSY and SAAADI. There are 16 residues in the CDR3. CDR3: CASRRSNQGARDGYTF. Here the CDR3 DNA reads TGCGCCAGCAGACGATCAAATCAGGGGGCCCGGGATGGCTACACCTTC.

The J gene is TRBJ1-2, the V gene TRBV25-1; D remains ambiguous. Trimming took 7 bases from V and 4 from J, leaving 22 bases between them. This CDR3 comprises 16 residues. Germline V gene sequence: CDR1 MGHDK, CDR2 SYGVNS. The DNA for the CDR3 is TGTGCCAGCACCGGCATCATTCGCGGGCGGTTCTATGGCTACACCTTC. Residues: CASTGIIRGRFYGYTF.

The V call is TRBV7-9, the J call TRBJ1-2; 8 nucleotides align to TRBD1. The CDR3 loop spans 17 amino acids. The V and J ends lost 4 bases and 0 bases, in that order; junction bases with no gene match: 10. Germline-derived CDR1 and CDR2 are SEHNR and FQNEAQ (reference sequence). The DNA of the CDR3 is TGTGCCAGCAGCTCCTTGGACAGGGAGTTCTCTAACTATGGCTACACCTTC. Protein: CASSSLDREFSNYGYTF.

J is TRBJ2-5 and V is TRBV2; no definite D call. CDR3 length: 15 amino acids. The V gene's germline CDR1 is SNHLY and CDR2 FYNNEI. V was trimmed by 3 bases and J by 5 bases, leaving 16 bases between them. The CDR3 DNA is TGTGCCAGCAGTGACGTAGGAGCCGAACTTGAGACCCAGTACTTC. It translates to CASSDVGAELETQYF.

The rearrangement uses TRBV19 and TRBJ2-2, with 9 bases fitting TRBD2. The CDR3 totals 15 residues. Germline CDR1 and CDR2: LNHDA and SQIVND (reference sequence). The V and J ends lost 3 bases and 5 bases, in that order; junction bases with no gene match: 4. The CDR3 region is CASSILAGWTGELFF. The CDR3 DNA reads TGTGCCAGTAGTATCCTAGCGGGATGGACCGGGGAGCTGTTTTTT. The whole variable domain, filled in from reference TRBV19 and TRBJ2-2, reads DGGITQSPKYLFRKEGQNVTLSCEQNLNHDAMYWYRQDPGQGLRLIYYSQIVNDFQKGDIAEGYSVSREKKESFPLTVTSAQKNPTAFYLCASSILAGWTGELFFGEGSRLTVL.

The genes are TRBV7-6 and TRBJ2-5, with D perhaps TRBD1 (6 bases). The V gene's germline CDR1 is SGHVS and CDR2 FNYEAQ. The CDR3 length is 15 residues. Trimming removed 3 bases from V and 2 bases from J, with 13 bases in between. CDR3 in amino acids: CASSLQPQGQETQYF. The CDR3 bases are TGTGCCAGCAGCTTGCAACCACAGGGTCAAGAGACCCAGTACTTC. The whole variable domain, remainder taken from reference TRBV7-6 and TRBJ2-5, is GAGVSQSPRYKVTKRGQDVALRCDPISGHVSLYWYRQALGQGPEFLTYFNYEAQQDKSGLPNDRFSAERPEGSISTLTIQRTEQRDSAMYRCASSLQPQGQETQYFGPGTRLLVL.

The chain carries TRBV19 and TRBJ1-4, with D unclear. Germline V lookup: CDR1 LNHDA, CDR2 SQIVND (reference sequence). The CDR3 has 14 residues. Trimming removed 4 bases at V and 0 bases at J, with 6 bases between. CDR3 DNA: TGTGCCAGTAGTACCGTTGCAACTAATGAAAAACTGTTTTTT. As protein: CASSTVATNEKLFF.

The rearrangement links TRBV18 to TRBJ2-3; 13 nucleotides align to TRBD2. V trimming: 3 bases; J trimming: 1 base; junction bases outside the gene matches: 4. Germline V lookup: CDR1 KGHSH, CDR2 LQKENI. This CDR3 has 17 residues. The CDR3 protein is CASSPPGLAGGTDTQYF. The CDR3 DNA sequence: TGTGCCAGCTCACCCCCCGGACTAGCGGGGGGCACAGATACGCAGTATTTT.

The chain combines TRBV6-5 with TRBJ1-5, with 7 positions matching TRBD1. This CDR3 spans 13 amino acids. The V gene's germline CDR1 is MNHEY and CDR2 SVGAGI. V lost 4 bases, J lost 15 bases, and 12 bases stayed unmatched. The CDR3 DNA reads as TGTGCCAGCAGTTCCTCCGGGACAGAGGACCCGCATTTT. Protein: CASSSSGTEDPHF.

This clone came up once. The rearrangement joins TRBV5-4 to TRBJ1-1, with 9 positions matching TRBD1. Germline V CDR1 and CDR2: SGHNT, YYREEE (reference sequence). V was pared by 2 bases and J by 7 bases, with 3 bases of the junction left unmatched. CDR3 length: 13 amino acids. The CDR3: CASSLQGAGEAFF. The CDR3 DNA reads as TGTGCCAGCAGCTTACAGGGGGCGGGTGAAGCTTTCTTT.

The V call is TRBV19, the J call TRBJ2-3, with D perhaps TRBD1 (6 bases). V was trimmed by 6 bases and J by 2 bases, leaving 12 bases between them. Germline V CDR1 and CDR2: LNHDA, SQIVND (reference sequence). The CDR3 loop spans 14 amino acids. The CDR3 sequence: CASRPRDTTDTQYF. CDR3 nucleotide sequence: TGTGCCAGTAGACCCCGGGACACCACAGATACGCAGTATTTT.

The chain is built from TRBV18 and TRBJ1-3; D not resolved. Trimming removed 1 base at V and 1 base at J, with 17 bases between. The CDR3 length is 18 residues. Germline CDR1 is KGHSH and CDR2 is LQKENI. The CDR3, as DNA: TGTGCCAGCTCACCACGCGGCACACCTAACCCTTCTGGAAACACCATATATTTT. This codes for CASSPRGTPNPSGNTIYF. Together with reference TRBV18 and TRBJ1-3, the CDR3 gives the full variable domain: NAGVMQNPRHLVRRRGQEARLRCSPMKGHSHVYWYRQLPEEGLKFMVYLQKENIIDESGMPKERFSAEFPKEGPSILRIQQVVRGDSAAYFCASSPRGTPNPSGNTIYFGEGSWLTVV.

With respect to this clone: Germline and junction disagree at one end, which may indicate a read error. The chain employs TRBV2 and TRBJ1-1; D might be TRBD1 (5 bases). The CDR3 has 14 residues. Germline CDR1 reads SNHLY; CDR2 reads FYNNEI. CDR3 nucleotides: TGTGCCAGCAGCAAGACAGACCTTCGGGTGGGCGGCCTCTTT. Its translation is CASSKTDLRVGGLF.

The V and J genes are TRBV6-6 and TRBJ1-4; TRBD1 is a possible D gene (6 bases). V dropped 6 bases and J dropped 4 bases, with 9 bases sitting between them. Looked up from germline, CDR1 is MNHNY and CDR2 is SVGAGI (reference sequence). The CDR3 sequence is 13 residues long. The CDR3 here is CASRGQSNEKLFF. DNA of the CDR3: TGTGCCAGCAGAGGACAGAGTAATGAAAAACTGTTTTTT.

This clone was recorded only once. This chain's CDR3 is CASSQDRTVIRYEQYF. The CDR3 bases are TGCGCCAGCAGCCAAGACCGGACAGTCATACGCTACGAGCAGTACTTC. The V gene is TRBV23-1, the J gene TRBJ2-7, with D maybe TRBD1 (6 bases). TRBV23-1 is marked as an open reading frame, function uncertain. CDR3 length: 16 amino acids. V was shortened by 6 bases and J by 3 bases, with 21 bases between the two germline ends.

The chain carries TRBV19 and TRBJ1-5; a weak D match, TRBD1 (5 bases). The V and J ends lost 3 bases and 4 bases respectively, with 10 bases between them. CDR1 is LNHDA and CDR2 is SQIVND in the germline V gene (reference sequence). CDR3 size: 14 residues. The CDR3 bases are TGTGCCAGTAGTATGCAGGGCCGAAATCAGCCCCAGCATTTT. Translating gives CASSMQGRNQPQHF.

The chain combines TRBV5-1 with TRBJ2-5; TRBD2 agrees at 7 bases. Unmatched junction bases numbered 2, after V lost 0 bases and J lost 3 bases. The CDR3 totals 14 residues. Germline CDR1 and CDR2: SGHRS and YFSETQ. The CDR3 protein is CASSLGGGEETQYF. The CDR3 nucleotides are TGCGCCAGCAGCTTGGGGGGGGGAGAAGAGACCCAGTACTTC.

The chain employs TRBV5-1 and TRBJ2-7; 7 bases line up with TRBD1. This CDR3 is 13 amino acids long. The J segment lost 2 bases and the V segment lost 4 bases, leaving 3 bases of the junction unmatched. Germline V gene lookup returns CDR1 SGHRS and CDR2 YFSETQ. As DNA, the CDR3 is TGCGCCAGCAGCCCGGGACAGCCCTACGAGCAGTACTTC. This encodes CASSPGQPYEQYF.

This clone occurred a few times. The chain carries TRBV5-1 and TRBJ1-1, with D perhaps TRBD1 (6 bases). Germline CDR1 SGHRS, CDR2 YFSETQ. The CDR3 extends over 15 amino acids. V lost 4 bases and J 2 bases, leaving 15 bases between the germline ends. As DNA, the CDR3 is TGCGCCAGCAGCGAGGGAGTAGGGACAAACACTGAAGCTTTCTTT. It encodes CASSEGVGTNTEAFF.

The chain uses TRBV5-5 and TRBJ2-2; D remains ambiguous. The CDR3 is 16 residues long. Trimming took off 1 base at V and 0 bases at J, with 10 bases between the two ends. Per the germline V gene, CDR1 is SGHKS and CDR2 is YYEKEE (reference sequence). The CDR3 bases are TGTGCCAGCAGCTTGTACAGAGATGCGAACACCGGGGAGCTGTTTTTT. It codes for CASSLYRDANTGELFF.

The rearrangement joins TRBV18 to TRBJ2-1, with TRBD1 matching 10 bases. Germline-derived CDR1 and CDR2 are KGHSH and LQKENI. The CDR3 contains 16 residues. Losses at the gene ends were 3 bases for V and 2 bases for J; bases not matched to a gene: 4. This CDR3 is CASSPPTGGPYNEQFF. The CDR3 bases are TGTGCCAGCTCACCCCCGACAGGGGGCCCCTACAATGAGCAGTTCTTC.